This T cell receptor (beta chain) originates from a study of T cells after posttransplantation cyclophosphamide. Overall study findings and caveats: Donor CD8+ memory clones often dominated recipient blood repertoires at later times.

Losses at the gene ends were 0 bases for V and 8 bases for J; bases not matched to a gene: 10. The CDR3 runs to 15 residues. Germline values: CDR1 SGHRS, CDR2 YFSETQ. Only in-frame clones appear in the TCRdb table, and some are missing; sequencing was by immunoSEQ multiplex PCR. Of tens of thousands of clones in the sample, around 86% were seen once. About this clone: What it binds is not known.

Sequenced sample: PBMCs. The gene calls are TRBV5-1 and TRBJ1-2; 7 bases fit TRBD1. The source of this sequence is a woman aged 55-69 years with a blood cancer, CMV-positive, and with a related stem cell donor. The CDR3 DNA follows: TGCGCCAGCAGCTTGGAATTCGGCCAGGGGGGAGGCTACACCTTC. As protein: CASSLEFGQGGGYTF.